One sample yielded the 20 T cell receptor beta chains listed below, sequenced in a study of T cells in localized non-small cell lung cancer. Profiling relied on immunoSEQ multiplex PCR, and the TCRdb table lists in-frame clones only, not all of them. The data contain about 13,000 clones, under 30% of them singletons. The sample in question was lung tumor tissue, obtained before any cancer treatment. The receptors shown here come from an older female donor with stage I lung adenocarcinoma.

This clone was seen a few times. The V and J genes are TRBV14 and TRBJ2-2, with 10 positions matching TRBD2. Germline V gene lookup returns CDR1 SGHDN and CDR2 FVKESK. The CDR3 is made up of 14 amino acids. Trimming removed 1 base from V and 13 bases from J; junction bases left unmatched: 6. CDR3 sequence (DNA): TGTGCCAGCAGCCAAGCTTCTCTAGCGGGAGCGCTGTTTTTT. Protein sequence: CASSQASLAGALFF.

This clone was seen a handful of times. The CDR3, as DNA: TGTGCCAGCAGCTTAAGGGAAGAGCAGCCCCAGCATTTT. It is translated as CASSLREEQPQHF. This chain uses TRBV7-8 with TRBJ1-5; the D is unclear. The CDR3 is 13 amino acids. The germline V and J ends were trimmed by 2 bases and 7 bases, with 9 bases remaining between them. Germline loops: CDR1 SGHVS, CDR2 FQNEAQ.

This clone was found a few times. The chain joins TRBV7-1 to TRBJ2-1; 10 bases fit TRBD2. Being an ORF, TRBV7-1 has a function that is uncertain. The ends lost 4 bases at V and 5 bases at J; junction bases unmatched: 5. The CDR3 sequence is 15 residues long. In DNA, the CDR3 is TGTGCCAGCAGCTTAGTAGCGGGAGGAAACAATGAGCAGTTCTTC. This codes for CASSLVAGGNNEQFF.

V and J are TRBV6-8 and TRBJ1-1; 7 bases agree with TRBD1. CDR3 size: 13 residues. Germline V CDR1 and CDR2: MNHGY, SAAAGT. Trimming cost V 6 bases and J 7 bases; bases outside gene matches: 8. CDR3 residues: CASSNSGTDEAFF. The CDR3, as DNA: TGTGCCAGCAGCAACTCCGGGACAGATGAAGCTTTCTTT.

Only a few counts were recorded for this clone. The chain has TRBV11-3 and TRBJ2-2; 7 bases line up with TRBD2. The CDR3 is made up of 14 amino acids. Germline loops: CDR1 SGHNT, CDR2 YENEEA. V was pared by 2 bases and J by 3 bases, with 0 bases of the junction left unmatched. The CDR3: CASSLLADTGELFF. The CDR3 DNA reads TGTGCCAGCAGCTTACTAGCGGACACCGGGGAGCTGTTTTTT. Filled out from reference TRBV11-3 and TRBJ2-2, the complete variable domain reads EAGVVQSPRYKIIEKKQPVAFWCNPISGHNTLYWYLQNLGQGPELLIRYENEEAVDDSQLPKDRFSAERLKGVDSTLKIQPAELGDSAVYLCASSLLADTGELFFGEGSRLTVL.

By sample share, this clone is medium-sized (0.01 to 0.1%). The rearrangement joins TRBV4-1 to TRBJ2-5; 16 bases agree with TRBD2. This CDR3 region has 20 residues. V was pared by 3 bases and J by 5 bases, with 15 bases of the junction left unmatched. The germline CDR1 and CDR2 sequences are MGHRA and YSYEKL. CDR3 sequence reads: CASSQDYLGTSGRAVETQYF. CDR3 nucleotides: TGCGCCAGCAGCCAGGATTACCTGGGGACTAGCGGGAGGGCCGTGGAGACCCAGTACTTC.

This clone showed up just a few times. The chain links TRBV5-1 to TRBJ2-7; 8 nucleotides align to TRBD2. V trimming: 5 bases; J trimming: 3 bases; junction bases outside the gene matches: 7. In germline, CDR1 is SGHRS, CDR2 YFSETQ. This CDR3 spans 14 amino acids. The CDR3 coding sequence is TGCGCCAGCAGGGTGGGACTAGGGGACTACGAGCAGTACTTC. It encodes CASRVGLGDYEQYF.

The gene calls are TRBV11-3 and TRBJ1-2; D is perhaps TRBD1 (5 bases). The CDR3 has 14 residues. CDR1 and CDR2 (germline): SGHNT, YENEEA. V lost 0 bases, J lost 8 bases, and 13 bases lay in between. Written as DNA, the CDR3 is TGTGCCAGCAGCTTAGAACAGGAGGTAGGAGGCTACACCTTC. It translates to CASSLEQEVGGYTF.

The chain uses TRBV18 and TRBJ1-4; D may be TRBD1 (5 bases). The CDR3 has 15 residues. Germline assignment: CDR1 KGHSH and CDR2 LQKENI. The germline V and J ends were trimmed by 0 bases and 4 bases, with 9 bases remaining between them. The CDR3 DNA follows: TGTGCCAGCTCACCACCGGGACTGCATAATGAAAAACTGTTTTTT. This translates into CASSPPGLHNEKLFF.

The chain recombines TRBV11-3 with TRBJ1-1; 8 nucleotides agree with TRBD1. The CDR3 spans 15 residues. CDR1 is SGHNT, CDR2 YENEEA, per germline. V lost 5 bases and J lost 4; bases outside the gene matches: 9. The CDR3 region is CASSPNADRGTEAFF. CDR3 DNA sequence: TGTGCCAGCAGCCCCAACGCCGACAGGGGCACTGAAGCTTTCTTT.

The gene calls are TRBV18 and TRBJ2-2; weak D call: TRBD2 (6 bases). This CDR3 region has 16 residues. Germline V gene sequence: CDR1 KGHSH, CDR2 LQKENI. V was shortened by 4 bases and J by 2 bases, with 14 bases between the two germline ends. The CDR3 loop reads CASSLTSRLNTGELFF. CDR3 sequence (DNA): TGTGCCAGCTCACTCACTAGCAGACTTAACACCGGGGAGCTGTTTTTT.

The J gene is TRBJ2-6, the V gene TRBV11-3; D may match TRBD1 or TRBD2 (5 bases each). The CDR3 runs 17 residues. Germline CDR1 is SGHNT and CDR2 is YENEEA. The ends were cut back, 3 bases at V and 4 bases at J, with 16 bases in the middle. Here the CDR3 reads CASSFTVGGTGANVLTF. The CDR3 DNA follows: TGTGCCAGCAGCTTTACCGTTGGGGGTACCGGGGCCAACGTCCTGACTTTC. Full variable domain (rest looked up from reference TRBV11-3 and TRBJ2-6): EAGVVQSPRYKIIEKKQPVAFWCNPISGHNTLYWYLQNLGQGPELLIRYENEEAVDDSQLPKDRFSAERLKGVDSTLKIQPAELGDSAVYLCASSFTVGGTGANVLTFGAGSRLTVL.

This clone occurred a few times. The chain combines TRBV9 with TRBJ1-2; 7 bases map to TRBD1. V was clipped by 5 bases and J by 2 bases; unmatched bases: 6. The CDR3 spans 14 residues. Germline loops: CDR1 SGDLS, CDR2 YYNGEE. Here the CDR3 reads CASSSGQLNYGYTF. The DNA for the CDR3 is TGTGCCAGCAGTTCGGGACAGCTAAACTATGGCTACACCTTC.

J is TRBJ1-5 and V is TRBV19, with TRBD1 matching 10 bases. The CDR3 is 16 residues long. V was pared by 2 bases and J by 4 bases, with 5 bases of the junction left unmatched. CDR1 is LNHDA, CDR2 SQIVND, per germline (reference sequence). The CDR3 coding sequence is TGTGCCAGTAGTATACTCCGGACAGGGGGGAATCAGCCCCAGCATTTT. This encodes CASSILRTGGNQPQHF.

V and J are TRBV7-5 and TRBJ1-1; the listed D gene, TRBD1, was not tested against the DNA. TRBV7-5 counts as a pseudogene. The CDR3 spans 16 residues. CDR3: CASSRTGIFLNTEAFF. The CDR3 nucleotides read TGTGCCAGCAGCAGGACAGGGATTTTTTTGAACACTGAAGCTTTCTTT.

V usage is TRBV12-5 and J usage is TRBJ1-1; no definite D call. The V end lost 1 base, the J end lost 1 base, and 1 base lay between the germline ends. Germline CDR1 is LGHNT and CDR2 is FRNRAP. CDR3 size: 12 residues. In DNA, the CDR3 is TGTGCTAGTGGTTTGGAGAACACTGAAGCTTTCTTT. It specifies CASGLENTEAFF.

V is TRBV18 and J is TRBJ1-3; D possibly corresponds to TRBD1 (6 bases). The CDR3 consists of 14 residues. Trimming took off 6 bases at V and 4 bases at J, with 13 bases between the two ends. Germline CDR1 is KGHSH and CDR2 is LQKENI. The CDR3 DNA reads TGTGCCAGCTCTCTACAGGGTCTAGGAAACACCATATATTTT. Translation gives CASSLQGLGNTIYF. The full variable domain, with the rest looked up from reference TRBV18 and TRBJ1-3, is NAGVMQNPRHLVRRRGQEARLRCSPMKGHSHVYWYRQLPEEGLKFMVYLQKENIIDESGMPKERFSAEFPKEGPSILRIQQVVRGDSAAYFCASSLQGLGNTIYFGEGSWLTVV.

This clone showed up just a few times. The chain couples TRBV19 to TRBJ2-5; 8 positions match TRBD2. The CDR3 is 13 amino acids. Germline CDR1 and CDR2: LNHDA and SQIVND (reference sequence). Germline trimming cut 7 bases from V and 4 bases from J; bases unmatched to any gene: 5. The CDR3 region is CASTGGRGETQYF. Written as DNA, the CDR3 is TGTGCCAGTACGGGAGGGCGCGGAGAGACCCAGTACTTC.

This chain connects TRBV6-7 to TRBJ2-7; possibly TRBD1 for D (5 bases). TRBV6-7 carries the ORF label, with uncertain function. The CDR3 has 11 amino acids. Trimming took off 5 bases at V and 11 bases at J, with 13 bases between the two ends. This CDR3 is CASSEGVGEYF. In nucleotides, the CDR3 is TGTGCCAGCAGTGAAGGGGTAGGGGAGTACTTC.

This clone appeared a few times. The rearrangement joins TRBV19 to TRBJ1-2; tentative D call: TRBD1 (6 bases). Looked up from germline, CDR1 is LNHDA and CDR2 is SQIVND (reference sequence). This CDR3 region has 13 residues. V was cut by 1 base and J by 8 bases, with 11 bases left in between. In nucleotides, the CDR3 is TGTGCCAGTAGTATAGGGCAGGGGCTAGGCTACACCTTC. This gives the protein CASSIGQGLGYTF.